This T cell receptor beta chain was documented in a study of T-cell reconstitution after alpha-beta-depleted transplantation in children (dated by TCRdb to 2016 to 2018). Concerning the study at large: The study quantitatively tracked T-cell immune reconstitution after TCRalphabeta/CD19-depleted allogeneic hematopoietic cell transplantation in children using TCR repertoire profiling. Findings and caveats that apply to the study as a whole: Apparently early alphabetaT-cell count recovery about two months after transplant reportedly relied on only several hundred rapidly expanded clones derived from non-depleted graft cells. In some patients, high TCRbeta diversity at day 60 was attributed to recipient T cells and intrathymic progenitors that had survived conditioning. The frequencies of hyperexpanded clones fell over the following months, and after one year, T-cell counts and TCRbeta diversity were mostly attributed to newly produced T cells.

At least ten counts were recorded for this clonotype. Which antigen it targets is not known. There are no base qualities to consult, and no much larger clone falls within one base. The sample's treatment or condition label, in plain terms: allogeneic hematopoietic cell transplantation with graft depleted of TCRalphabeta T cells and CD19 B cells. Transplant recipients were children who received TCRalphabeta/CD19-depleted allogeneic hematopoietic cell grafts. The method behind the library was PCR. Reads for this sample came from an Illumina HiSeq 2500. To normalize quantification of the TCRbeta repertoire, the TCR libraries were built with molecular barcoding that relied on unique molecular identifiers. The raw public reads went through TCRdb reprocessing: fastp at Q25, MiXCR clone calling, in-frame beta chains kept. Every CDR3 protein is listed once, alongside the most common genes and DNA of its rows. The table for this sample lists about 300,000 distinct CDR3 sequences; roughly a tenth of them were counted only once. The leading ten clones occupy 7.5% of the sample.

The germline V gene (reference sequence) sets CDR1 to DFQATT and CDR2 to SNEGSKA. Reading from cysteine to phenylalanine, the CDR3 counts 15 amino acids. The DNA shown is the 45-base CDR3, in frame from base 1. V loses 0 bases at its end and J loses 3 bases; junction bases beyond the gene matches: 7. The rearranged segments are TRBV20-1 and TRBJ2-7; 8 junctional bases match TRBD1. This TCR derives from a boy under two years old with acute myeloid leukemia, due to receive a stem cell transplant. Sequences were derived from PBMCs, sampled before TCRalphabeta/CD19-depleted stem cell transplant. In nucleotide form, the sequence is TGCAGTGCTAGAGAGGCAGGGGGCCTCCTCTACGAGCAGTACTTC. Protein translation: CSAREAGGLLYEQYF.